These T cell receptor beta chains were read from a single sample in a study of cytomegalovirus exposure and HLA in healthy donors. TCRdb's copy holds only in-frame clones and misses some; the assay was immunoSEQ multiplex PCR. The sample carries 160,000 or so clones, approximately 79% recorded once. The sequenced sample consisted of PBMCs. These receptors came from a man between 60 and 75 years old in good health and CMV-seronegative. CDR3s include the opening cysteine and the closing phenylalanine or tryptophan. D genes are given only for firm matches. Size is stated for part of the rows, as once, few or many counts, or as a class when the clone is expanded.

V gene	clone size	J gene	D gene	CDR3 protein	CDR3 DNA
TRBV5-1	once	TRBJ2-1	TRBD1	CASRKDRVSYNEQFF	TGCGCCAGCAGGAAAGACAGGGTCTCCTACAATGAGCAGTTCTTC
TRBV5-1	-	TRBJ2-5	TRBD1	CASSLGTGPQETQYF	TGCGCCAGCAGCTTGGGGACAGGGCCACAAGAGACCCAGTACTTC
TRBV10-2	-	TRBJ2-5	-	CASRVAGTETQYF	TGCGCCAGCCGCGTCGCGGGAACAGAGACCCAGTACTTC
TRBV10-2	-	TRBJ1-1	TRBD1	CASSYGTGTGHTEAFF	TGCGCCAGCAGCTATGGGACGGGGACAGGGCACACTGAAGCTTTCTTT
TRBV13	-	TRBJ2-1	-	CASSLSVANEQFF	TGTGCCAGCAGCTTGTCAGTAGCCAATGAGCAGTTCTTC
TRBV27	-	TRBJ2-7	-	CASRPPGQNYPNPTLGTYEQYF	TGTGCCAGCAGACCCCCGGGACAAAATTACCCCAATCCCACCCTCGGGACCTACGAGCAGTACTTC
TRBV5-1	-	TRBJ2-7	TRBD1	CASSRDRAEQYF	TGCGCCAGCAGCAGGGACAGGGCCGAGCAGTACTTC
TRBV7-2	-	TRBJ2-1	-	CASSLVPIYNEQFF	TGTGCCAGCAGCTTAGTCCCTATCTACAATGAGCAGTTCTTC
TRBV7-6	-	TRBJ2-3	-	CASSSAPNTDTQYF	TGTGCCAGCAGCTCCGCACCTAACACAGATACGCAGTATTTT
TRBV28	once	TRBJ2-5	TRBD1	CASRRQGGQETQYF	TGTGCCAGCAGACGACAGGGGGGACAAGAGACCCAGTACTTC
TRBV4-2	-	TRBJ1-1	-	CASSQDLGANTEAFF	TGTGCCAGCAGCCAAGATTTGGGAGCGAACACTGAAGCTTTCTTT
TRBV7-2	few	TRBJ2-7	TRBD1	CASNWDRESYEQYF	TGTGCCAGCAATTGGGACAGGGAGTCCTACGAGCAGTACTTC
TRBV14	few	TRBJ1-1	-	CASSQELRNTEAFF	TGTGCCAGCAGCCAAGAACTTCGGAACACTGAAGCTTTCTTT
TRBV28	-	TRBJ1-4	TRBD1	CASRLQGQGDEKLFF	TGTGCCAGCAGGTTACAGGGACAGGGGGACGAAAAACTGTTTTTT
TRBV7-2	-	TRBJ1-5	-	CASSLVQGNQPQHF	TGTGCCAGCAGCTTAGTGCAGGGCAATCAGCCCCAGCATTTT
TRBV27	-	TRBJ1-5	TRBD1	CASSLTTEGAHGNQPQHF	TGTGCCAGCAGTTTAACGACGGAGGGGGCGCATGGGAATCAGCCCCAGCATTTT
TRBV5-1	-	TRBJ1-4	TRBD1	CASSLDDRGVEKLFF	TGCGCCAGCAGCCTGGATGACAGGGGTGTTGAAAAACTGTTTTTT
TRBV6-5	once	TRBJ2-1	TRBD1	CASSSRQGYNEQFF	TGTGCCAGCAGTTCGCGACAGGGTTACAATGAGCAGTTCTTC
TRBV6-1	-	TRBJ2-3	TRBD2	CASRELAGRTDTQYF	TGTGCCAGCAGGGAACTAGCGGGGAGGACAGATACGCAGTATTTT
TRBV5-4	-	TRBJ2-7	-	CASSSPGLRGNEQYF	TGTGCCAGCAGCTCACCCGGCCTAAGGGGAAACGAGCAGTACTTC
TRBV13	-	TRBJ2-1	TRBD2	CASSPRRAGGGNEQFF	TGTGCCAGCAGCCCCCGCCGAGCGGGAGGGGGCAATGAGCAGTTCTTC
TRBV7-8	-	TRBJ1-1	-	CASSLQRVNTEAFF	TGTGCCAGCAGCTTACAGAGGGTGAACACTGAAGCTTTCTTT
TRBV30	-	TRBJ2-5	-	CAWTGIGETQYF	TGTGCCTGGACCGGGATCGGGGAGACCCAGTACTTC
TRBV18	once	TRBJ2-7	-	CASSPYVGGDSYEQYF	TGTGCCAGCTCACCATACGTCGGCGGGGACTCCTACGAGCAGTACTTC
TRBV5-1	-	TRBJ2-5	-	CASRWRGGQNVAQETQYF	TGCGCCAGCAGGTGGAGAGGAGGGCAGAACGTTGCCCAAGAGACCCAGTACTTC
TRBV5-4	once	TRBJ2-1	-	CASSLGYISSYNEQFF	TGTGCCAGCAGCTTGGGATACATAAGCTCCTACAATGAGCAGTTCTTC
TRBV7-2	-	TRBJ1-3	-	CASSLAPGMNTIYF	TGTGCCAGCAGCTTAGCGCCCGGGATGAACACCATATATTTT
TRBV27	-	TRBJ2-1	-	CATSQNHNEQFF	TGTGCCACCTCGCAGAACCACAATGAGCAGTTCTTC
TRBV27	-	TRBJ1-1	-	CASSPPFSNTEAFF	TGTGCCAGCAGCCCTCCCTTTTCGAACACTGAAGCTTTCTTT